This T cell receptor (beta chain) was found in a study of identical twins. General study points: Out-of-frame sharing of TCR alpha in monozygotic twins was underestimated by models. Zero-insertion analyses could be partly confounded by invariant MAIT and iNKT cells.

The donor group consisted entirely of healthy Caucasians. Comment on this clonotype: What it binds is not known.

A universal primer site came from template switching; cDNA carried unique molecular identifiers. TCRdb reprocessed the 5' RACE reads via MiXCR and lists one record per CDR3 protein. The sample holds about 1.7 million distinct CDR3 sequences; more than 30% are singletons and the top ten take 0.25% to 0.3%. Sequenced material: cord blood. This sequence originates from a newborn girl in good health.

CDR3 residues: CASSALQGTPYNEQFF. Written as DNA, the CDR3 is TGTGCCAGCAGTGCCTTACAGGGCACACCCTACAATGAGCAGTTCTTC. This chain uses TRBV28 with TRBJ2-1; possibly TRBD1 for D (6 bases). The CDR3 extends over 16 amino acids. V was clipped by 5 bases and J by 2 bases, with 16 bases between them. Germline loops: CDR1 MDHEN, CDR2 SYDVKM.